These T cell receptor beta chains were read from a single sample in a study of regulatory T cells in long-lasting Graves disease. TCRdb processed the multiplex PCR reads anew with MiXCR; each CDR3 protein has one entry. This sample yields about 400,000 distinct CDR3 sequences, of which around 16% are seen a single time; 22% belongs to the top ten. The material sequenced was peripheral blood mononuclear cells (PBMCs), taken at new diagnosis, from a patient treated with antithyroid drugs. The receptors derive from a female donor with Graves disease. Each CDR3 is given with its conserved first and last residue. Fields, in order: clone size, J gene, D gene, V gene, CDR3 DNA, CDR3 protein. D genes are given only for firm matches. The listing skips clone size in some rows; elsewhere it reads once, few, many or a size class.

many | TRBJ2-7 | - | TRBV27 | TGTGCCAGCAGTTTAACGGGGATGGGGTACTACGAGCAGTACTTC | CASSLTGMGYYEQYF
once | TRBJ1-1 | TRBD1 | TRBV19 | TGTGCCAGTAGGACACAGGGGGCGGACACTGAAGCTTTCTTT | CASRTQGADTEAFF
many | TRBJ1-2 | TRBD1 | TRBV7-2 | TGTGCCAGCAGCTTGTCACAGGGGGGCTATGGCTACACCTTC | CASSLSQGGYGYTF
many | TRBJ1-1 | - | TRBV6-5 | TGTGCCAGCAGTTACGGGGGGGGGAACACTGAAGCTTTCTTT | CASSYGGGNTEAFF
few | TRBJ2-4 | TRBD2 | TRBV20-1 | TGCAGTGCTACCACCTCGGGAGGGGCCAAAAACATTCAGTACTTC | CSATTSGGAKNIQYF
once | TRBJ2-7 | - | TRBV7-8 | TGTGCCAGCAGCCAGGACCAAGTCTCCTACGAGCAGTACTTC | CASSQDQVSYEQYF
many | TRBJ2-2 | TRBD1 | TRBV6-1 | TGTGCCAGCGGAATGACAGGGGGCGGCGGGGAGCTGTTTTTT | CASGMTGGGGELFF
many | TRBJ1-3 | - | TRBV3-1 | TGTGCCAGCAGACAGGGTGGTGGAAACACCATATATTTT | CASRQGGGNTIYF
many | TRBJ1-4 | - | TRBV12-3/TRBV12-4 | TGTGCCAGCAGCCCCAGTAGCACTAATGAAAAACTGTTTTTT | CASSPSSTNEKLFF
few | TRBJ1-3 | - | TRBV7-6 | TGTGCCAGCAGCTTAGCGCGACGCGGGGGCTCTGGAAACACCATATATTTT | CASSLARRGGSGNTIYF
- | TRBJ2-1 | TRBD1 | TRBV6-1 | TGTGCCAGCAGGCTACAGGGGAACCAATACAATGAGCAGTTCTTC | CASRLQGNQYNEQFF
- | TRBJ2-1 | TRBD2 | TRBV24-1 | TGTGCCACCAGGGGACTAGCGGGAGACAATGAGCAGTTCTTC | CATRGLAGDNEQFF
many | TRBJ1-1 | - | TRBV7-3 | TGTGCCAGCAGCGGACAGTTCAGGAACACTGAAGCTTTCTTT | CASSGQFRNTEAFF
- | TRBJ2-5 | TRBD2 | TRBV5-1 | TGCGCCAGTTCAACTAGCGGGGGCAAGTTCGGGCGACAAGAGACCCAGTACTTC | CASSTSGGKFGRQETQYF
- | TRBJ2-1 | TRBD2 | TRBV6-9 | TGTGCCAGCAGTTACGGGACTAGCGGTGACAATGAGCAGTTCTTC | CASSYGTSGDNEQFF
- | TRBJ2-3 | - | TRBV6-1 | TGTGCCAGCAGACAGTCTAGCACAGATACGCAGTATTTT | CASRQSSTDTQYF
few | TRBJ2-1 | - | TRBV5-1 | TGCGCCAGCAGAATCCTACCTTCCAACAATGAGCAGTTCTTC | CASRILPSNNEQFF
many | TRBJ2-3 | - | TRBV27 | - | CASSSSVADTQYF
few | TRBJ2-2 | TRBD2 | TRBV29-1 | TGCAGCGGGGGGGGTGGCACCGGGGAGCTGTTTTTT | CSGGGGTGELFF
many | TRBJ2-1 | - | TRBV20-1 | TGCAGTGGCGTACAGGGTGTTTTCTACAATGAGCAGTTCTTC | CSGVQGVFYNEQFF
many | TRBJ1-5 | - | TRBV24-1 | TGTGCCACCAGTGATCCCCGGGGGAATCAGCCCCAGCATTTT | CATSDPRGNQPQHF
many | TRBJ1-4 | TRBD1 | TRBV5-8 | TGTGCCAGCGGACAGGGCCTTACTAATGAAAAACTGTTTTTT | CASGQGLTNEKLFF
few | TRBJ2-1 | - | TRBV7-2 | TGTGCCAGCAGCCGCTCCAGGGACCTAACCTACAATGAGCAGTTCTTC | CASSRSRDLTYNEQFF
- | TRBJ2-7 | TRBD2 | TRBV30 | TGTGCCTGGAGGCCGGGACTAGCGGGCTACGAGCAGTACTTC | CAWRPGLAGYEQYF
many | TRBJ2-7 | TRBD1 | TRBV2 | TGTGCCAGCAGTTTCCGGGACAGGAGAACCTACGAGCAGTACTTC | CASSFRDRRTYEQYF
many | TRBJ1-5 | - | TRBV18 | TGTGCCAGCTCACCACGAGGGGAGCCCCAGCATTTT | CASSPRGEPQHF
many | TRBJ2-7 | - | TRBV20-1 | TGCAGTGCTCCCTCCCGTGACTACGAGCAGTACTTC | CSAPSRDYEQYF
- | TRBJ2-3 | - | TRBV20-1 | TGCAGTGCTAGACCTCGACTAGTGGCCACAGATACGCAGTATTTT | CSARPRLVATDTQYF
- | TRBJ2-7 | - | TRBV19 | TGTGCCAGTAGTATCTTTGGGAGGACCTACGAGCAGTACTTC | CASSIFGRTYEQYF